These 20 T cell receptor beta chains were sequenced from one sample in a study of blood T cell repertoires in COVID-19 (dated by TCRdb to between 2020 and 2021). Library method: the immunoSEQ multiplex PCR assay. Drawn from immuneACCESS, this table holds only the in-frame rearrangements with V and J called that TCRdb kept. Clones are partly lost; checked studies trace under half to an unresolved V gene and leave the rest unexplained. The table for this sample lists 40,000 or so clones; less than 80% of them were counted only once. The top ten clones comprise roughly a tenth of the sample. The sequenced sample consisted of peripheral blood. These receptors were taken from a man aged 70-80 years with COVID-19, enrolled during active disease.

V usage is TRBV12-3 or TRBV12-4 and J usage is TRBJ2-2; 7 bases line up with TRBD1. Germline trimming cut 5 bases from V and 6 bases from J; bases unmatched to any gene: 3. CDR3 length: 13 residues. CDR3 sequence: CASSRQGSGELFF. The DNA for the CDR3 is TGTGCCAGCAGTCGACAGGGATCCGGGGAGCTGTTTTTT.

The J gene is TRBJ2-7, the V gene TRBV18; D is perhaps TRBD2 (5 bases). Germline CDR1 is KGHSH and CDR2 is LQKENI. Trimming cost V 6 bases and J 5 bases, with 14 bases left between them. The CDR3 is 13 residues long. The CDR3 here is CASSSEGIHEQYF. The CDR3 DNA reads TGTGCCAGCTCGTCAGAGGGTATCCACGAGCAGTACTTC.

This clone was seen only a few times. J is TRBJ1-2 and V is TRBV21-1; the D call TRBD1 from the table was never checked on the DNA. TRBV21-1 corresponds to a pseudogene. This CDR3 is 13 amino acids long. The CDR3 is CASSLHNTGGYTF. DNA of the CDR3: TGTGCCAGCAGCCTTCATAATACAGGTGGCTACACCTTC.

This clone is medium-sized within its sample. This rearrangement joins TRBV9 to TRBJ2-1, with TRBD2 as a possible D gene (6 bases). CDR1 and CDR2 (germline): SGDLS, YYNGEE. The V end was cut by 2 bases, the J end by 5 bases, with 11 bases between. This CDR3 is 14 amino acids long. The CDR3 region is CASSVRRGNNEQFF. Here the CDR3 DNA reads TGTGCCAGCAGCGTCCGGAGGGGTAACAATGAGCAGTTCTTC.

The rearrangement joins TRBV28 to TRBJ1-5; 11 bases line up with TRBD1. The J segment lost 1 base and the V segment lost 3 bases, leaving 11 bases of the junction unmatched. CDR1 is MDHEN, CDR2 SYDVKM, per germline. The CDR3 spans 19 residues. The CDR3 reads CASSFHRGQGEESNQPQHF. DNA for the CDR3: TGTGCCAGCAGTTTCCACCGGGGACAGGGGGAGGAAAGCAATCAGCCCCAGCATTTT.

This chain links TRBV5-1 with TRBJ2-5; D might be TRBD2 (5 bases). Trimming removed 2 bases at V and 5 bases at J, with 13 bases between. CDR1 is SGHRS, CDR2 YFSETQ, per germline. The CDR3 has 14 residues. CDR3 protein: CASSFPGGRETQYF. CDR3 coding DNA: TGCGCCAGCAGCTTCCCAGGAGGCAGGGAGACCCAGTACTTC.

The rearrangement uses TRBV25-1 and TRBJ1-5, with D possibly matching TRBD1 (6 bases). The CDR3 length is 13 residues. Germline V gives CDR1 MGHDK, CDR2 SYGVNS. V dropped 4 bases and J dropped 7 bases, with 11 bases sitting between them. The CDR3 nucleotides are TGTGCCAGCAGTGTCAGGGGTGGACAGCCCCAGCATTTT. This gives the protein CASSVRGGQPQHF. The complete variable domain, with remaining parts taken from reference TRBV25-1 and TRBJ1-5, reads EADIYQTPRYLVIGTGKKITLECSQTMGHDKMYWYQQDPGMELHLIHYSYGVNSTEKGDLSSESTVSRIRTEHFPLTLESARPSHTSQYLCASSVRGGQPQHFGDGTRLSIL.

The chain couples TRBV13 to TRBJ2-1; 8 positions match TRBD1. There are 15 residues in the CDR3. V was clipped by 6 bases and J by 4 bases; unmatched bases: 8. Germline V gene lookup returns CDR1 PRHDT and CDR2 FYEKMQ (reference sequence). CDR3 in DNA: TGTGCCAGCAGTCTCGACAGGGGCGCTTACAATGAGCAGTTCTTC. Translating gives CASSLDRGAYNEQFF.

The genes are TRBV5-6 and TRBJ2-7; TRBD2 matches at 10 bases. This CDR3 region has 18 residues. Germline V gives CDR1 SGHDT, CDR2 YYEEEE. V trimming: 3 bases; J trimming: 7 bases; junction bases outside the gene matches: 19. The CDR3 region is CASSSVGLAGELRKEQYF. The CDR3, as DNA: TGTGCCAGCAGCTCCGTGGGGCTAGCGGGAGAGTTAAGGAAGGAGCAGTACTTC.

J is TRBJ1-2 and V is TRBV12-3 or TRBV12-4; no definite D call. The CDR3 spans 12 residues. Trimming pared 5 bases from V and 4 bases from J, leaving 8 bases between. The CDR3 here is CASSVRSYGYTF. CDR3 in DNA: TGTGCCAGCAGTGTCCGGAGCTATGGCTACACCTTC.

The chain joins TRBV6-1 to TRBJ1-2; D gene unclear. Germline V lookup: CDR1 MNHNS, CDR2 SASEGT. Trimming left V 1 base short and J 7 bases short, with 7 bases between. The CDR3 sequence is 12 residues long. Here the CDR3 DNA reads TGTGCCAGCAGTGAAGGGGGAGGTGGCTACACCTTC. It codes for CASSEGGGGYTF.

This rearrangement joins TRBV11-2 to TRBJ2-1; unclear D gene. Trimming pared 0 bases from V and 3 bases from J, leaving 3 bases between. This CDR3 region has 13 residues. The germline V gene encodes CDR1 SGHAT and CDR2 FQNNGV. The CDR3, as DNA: TGTGCCAGCAGCTTAGACCGCTACAATGAGCAGTTCTTC. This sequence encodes CASSLDRYNEQFF.

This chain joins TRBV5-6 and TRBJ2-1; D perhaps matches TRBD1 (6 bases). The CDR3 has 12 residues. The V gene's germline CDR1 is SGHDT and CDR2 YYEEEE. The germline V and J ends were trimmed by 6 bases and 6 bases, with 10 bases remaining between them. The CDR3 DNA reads TGTGCCAGCACCTTCAGGGGCAATGAGCAGTTCTTC. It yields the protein CASTFRGNEQFF.

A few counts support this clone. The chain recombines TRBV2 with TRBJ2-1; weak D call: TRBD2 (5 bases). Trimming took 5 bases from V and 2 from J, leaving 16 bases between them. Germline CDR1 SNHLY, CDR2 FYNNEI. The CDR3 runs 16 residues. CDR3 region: CASSPESTGTYNEQFF. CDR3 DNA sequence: TGTGCCAGCAGTCCGGAGTCGACGGGAACCTACAATGAGCAGTTCTTC.

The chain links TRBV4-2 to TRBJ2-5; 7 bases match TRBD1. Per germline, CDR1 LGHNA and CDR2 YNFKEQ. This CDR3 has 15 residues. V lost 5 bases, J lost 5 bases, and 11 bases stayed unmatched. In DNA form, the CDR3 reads TGTGCCAGCAGCAGGACACAGGGGCGGCAGGAGACCCAGTACTTC. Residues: CASSRTQGRQETQYF.

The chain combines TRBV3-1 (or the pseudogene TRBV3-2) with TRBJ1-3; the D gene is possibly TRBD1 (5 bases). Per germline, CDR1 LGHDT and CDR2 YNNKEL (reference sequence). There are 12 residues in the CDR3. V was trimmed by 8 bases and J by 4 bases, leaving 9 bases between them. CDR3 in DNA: TGTGCCAGCGGGGGAGGCGGAAACACCATATATTTT. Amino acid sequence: CASGGGGNTIYF.

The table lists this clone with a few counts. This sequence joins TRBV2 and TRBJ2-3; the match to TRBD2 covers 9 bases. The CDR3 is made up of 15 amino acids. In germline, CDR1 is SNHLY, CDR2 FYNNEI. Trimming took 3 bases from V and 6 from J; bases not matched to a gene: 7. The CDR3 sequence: CASSEEREALDTQYF. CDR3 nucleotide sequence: TGTGCCAGCAGTGAGGAGCGGGAGGCTCTCGATACGCAGTATTTT.

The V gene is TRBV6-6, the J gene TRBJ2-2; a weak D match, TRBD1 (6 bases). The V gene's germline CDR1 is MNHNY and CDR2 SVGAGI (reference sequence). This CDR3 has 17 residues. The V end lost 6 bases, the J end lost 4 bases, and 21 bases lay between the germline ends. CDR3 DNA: TGTGCCAGCAGCCGAATCCTGGACAGTTTGACCACCGGGGAGCTGTTTTTT. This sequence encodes CASSRILDSLTTGELFF.

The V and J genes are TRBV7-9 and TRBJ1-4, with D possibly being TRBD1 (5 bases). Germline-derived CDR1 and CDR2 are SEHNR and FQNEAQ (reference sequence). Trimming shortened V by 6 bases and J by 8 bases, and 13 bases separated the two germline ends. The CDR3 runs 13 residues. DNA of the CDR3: TGTGCCAGCAGAAATCAGGGTTACGAAAAACTGTTTTTT. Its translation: CASRNQGYEKLFF.

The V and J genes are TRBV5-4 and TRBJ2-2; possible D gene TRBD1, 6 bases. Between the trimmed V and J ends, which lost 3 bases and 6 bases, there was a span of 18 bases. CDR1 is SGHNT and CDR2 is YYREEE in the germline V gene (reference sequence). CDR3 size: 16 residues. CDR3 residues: CASSSRATGFAGELFF. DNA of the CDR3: TGTGCCAGCAGCTCCCGAGCCACAGGGTTTGCCGGGGAGCTGTTTTTT.